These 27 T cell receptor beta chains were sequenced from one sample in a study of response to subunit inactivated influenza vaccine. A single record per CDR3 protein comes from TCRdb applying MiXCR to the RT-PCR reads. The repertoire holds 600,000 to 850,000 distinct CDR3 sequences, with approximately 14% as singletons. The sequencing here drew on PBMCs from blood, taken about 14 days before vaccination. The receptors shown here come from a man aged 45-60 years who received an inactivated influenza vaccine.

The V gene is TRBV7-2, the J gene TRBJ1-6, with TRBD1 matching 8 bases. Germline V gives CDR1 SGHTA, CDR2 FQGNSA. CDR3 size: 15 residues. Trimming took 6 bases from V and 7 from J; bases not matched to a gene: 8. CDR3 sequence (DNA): TGTGCCAGCAGTACCCAGACAGGGGTCAATTCACCCCTCCACTTT. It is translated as CASSTQTGVNSPLHF.

CDR3 coding DNA: TGTGCCAGCAGACGAGCGGGAACCTCCTACAATGAGCAGTTCTTC. Translating gives CASRRAGTSYNEQFF. This sequence joins TRBV28 and TRBJ2-1; 7 bases are shared with TRBD2. The CDR3 spans 15 residues. CDR1 and CDR2 from the germline V gene are MDHEN and SYDVKM. After removal of 6 bases from V and 0 bases from J, the junction contained 5 bases not matched to a gene. Full variable domain (remainder filled in from reference TRBV28 and TRBJ2-1): DVKVTQSSRYLVKRTGEKVFLECVQDMDHENMFWYRQDPGLGLRLIYFSYDVKMKEKGDIPEGYSVSREKKERFSLILESASTNQTSMYLCASRRAGTSYNEQFFGPGTRLTVL.

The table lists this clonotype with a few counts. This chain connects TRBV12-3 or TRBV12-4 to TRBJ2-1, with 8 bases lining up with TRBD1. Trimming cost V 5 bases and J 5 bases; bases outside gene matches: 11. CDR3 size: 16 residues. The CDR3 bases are TGTGCCAGCAGTCCATTATCCGGGACAGGCCACAATGAGCAGTTCTTC. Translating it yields CASSPLSGTGHNEQFF.

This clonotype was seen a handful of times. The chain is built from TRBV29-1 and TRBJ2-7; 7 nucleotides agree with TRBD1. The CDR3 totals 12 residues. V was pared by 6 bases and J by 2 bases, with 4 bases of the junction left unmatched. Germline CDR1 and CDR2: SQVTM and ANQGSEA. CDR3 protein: CSVSTGPYEQYF. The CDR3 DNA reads TGCAGCGTATCGACAGGGCCCTACGAGCAGTACTTC.

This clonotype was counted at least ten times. The CDR3 here is CSAATGANVLTF. DNA for the CDR3: TGCAGCGCAGCGACTGGGGCCAACGTCCTGACTTTC. This chain links TRBV29-1 with TRBJ2-6; D gene uncertain. Between the trimmed V and J ends, which lost 7 bases and 2 bases, there was a span of 6 bases. The CDR3 has 12 residues. From germline, CDR1 is SQVTM and CDR2 ANQGSEA.

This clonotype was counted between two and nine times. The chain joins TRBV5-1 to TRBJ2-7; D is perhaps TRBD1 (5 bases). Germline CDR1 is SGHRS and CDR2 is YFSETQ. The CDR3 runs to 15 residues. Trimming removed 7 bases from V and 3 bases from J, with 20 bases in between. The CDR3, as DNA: TGCGCCAGCGCCCCGAACGGACAAGCCAACTACGAGCAGTACTTC. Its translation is CASAPNGQANYEQYF.

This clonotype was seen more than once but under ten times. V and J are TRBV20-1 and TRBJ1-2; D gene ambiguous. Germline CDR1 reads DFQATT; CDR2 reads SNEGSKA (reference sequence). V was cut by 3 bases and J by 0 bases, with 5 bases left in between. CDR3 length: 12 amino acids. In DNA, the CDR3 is TGCAGTGCTAGCCGTACTAACTATGGCTACACCTTC. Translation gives CSASRTNYGYTF.

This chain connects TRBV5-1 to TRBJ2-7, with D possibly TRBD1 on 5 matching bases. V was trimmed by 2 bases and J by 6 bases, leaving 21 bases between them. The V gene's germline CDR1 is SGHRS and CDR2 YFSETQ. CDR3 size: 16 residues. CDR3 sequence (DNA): TGCGCCAGCAGCTTTGGCACGTTGTCAGGGATTGGCGAGCAGTACTTC. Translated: CASSFGTLSGIGEQYF.

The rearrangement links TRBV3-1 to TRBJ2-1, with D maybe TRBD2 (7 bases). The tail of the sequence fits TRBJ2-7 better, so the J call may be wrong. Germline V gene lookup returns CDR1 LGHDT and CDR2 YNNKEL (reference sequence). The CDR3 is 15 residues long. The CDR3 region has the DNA TGTGCCAGCAGCCAGGGAGGGGGTAGTTACAATGAGCAGTACTTC. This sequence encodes CASSQGGGSYNEQYF.

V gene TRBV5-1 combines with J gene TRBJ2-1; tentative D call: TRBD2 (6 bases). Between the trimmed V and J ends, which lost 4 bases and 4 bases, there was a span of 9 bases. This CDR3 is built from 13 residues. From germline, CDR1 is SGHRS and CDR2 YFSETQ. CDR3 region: CASSISGYNEQFF. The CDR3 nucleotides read TGCGCCAGCAGCATTAGCGGATACAATGAGCAGTTCTTC.

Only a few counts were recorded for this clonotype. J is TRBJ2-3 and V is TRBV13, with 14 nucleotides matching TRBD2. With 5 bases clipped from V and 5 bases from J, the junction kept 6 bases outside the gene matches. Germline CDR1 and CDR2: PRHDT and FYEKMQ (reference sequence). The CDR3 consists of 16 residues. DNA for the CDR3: TGTGCCAGCAGCCGGACTAGCGGGAGGTTCAGAGATACGCAGTATTTT. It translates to CASSRTSGRFRDTQYF.

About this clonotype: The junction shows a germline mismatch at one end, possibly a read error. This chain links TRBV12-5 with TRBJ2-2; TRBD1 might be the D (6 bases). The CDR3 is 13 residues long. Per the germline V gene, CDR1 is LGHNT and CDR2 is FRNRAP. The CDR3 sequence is CASGLVPPGELFF. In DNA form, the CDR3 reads TGTGCTAGTGGTTTGGTCCCCCCAGGGGAGCTTTTTTTT.

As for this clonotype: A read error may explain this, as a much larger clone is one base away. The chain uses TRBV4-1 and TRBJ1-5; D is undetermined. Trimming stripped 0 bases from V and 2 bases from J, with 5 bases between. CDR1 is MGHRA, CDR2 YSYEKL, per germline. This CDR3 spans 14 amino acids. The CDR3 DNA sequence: TGCGCCAGCAGCCAAGAGCCCGGCAATCAGCCCCAGCATTTT. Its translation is CASSQEPGNQPQHF.

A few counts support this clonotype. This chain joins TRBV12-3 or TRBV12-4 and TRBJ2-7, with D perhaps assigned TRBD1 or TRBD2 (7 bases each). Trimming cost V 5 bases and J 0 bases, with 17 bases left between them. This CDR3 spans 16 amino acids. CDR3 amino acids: CASSRTQGGVSYEQYF. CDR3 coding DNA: TGTGCCAGCAGTAGGACCCAGGGGGGGGTCTCCTACGAGCAGTACTTC.

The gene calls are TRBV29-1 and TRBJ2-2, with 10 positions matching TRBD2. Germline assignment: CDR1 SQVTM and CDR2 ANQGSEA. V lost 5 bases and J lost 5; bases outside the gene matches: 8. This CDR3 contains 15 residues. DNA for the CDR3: TGCAGCGTTCGGTCTAGCGGGAGTGAAACCGGGGAGCTGTTTTTT. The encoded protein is CSVRSSGSETGELFF.

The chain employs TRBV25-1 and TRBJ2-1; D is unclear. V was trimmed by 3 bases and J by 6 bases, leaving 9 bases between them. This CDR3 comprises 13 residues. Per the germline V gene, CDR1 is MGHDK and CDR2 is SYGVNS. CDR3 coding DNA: TGTGCCAGCAGTGACGGAACGACCAATGAGCAGTTCTTC. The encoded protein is CASSDGTTNEQFF.

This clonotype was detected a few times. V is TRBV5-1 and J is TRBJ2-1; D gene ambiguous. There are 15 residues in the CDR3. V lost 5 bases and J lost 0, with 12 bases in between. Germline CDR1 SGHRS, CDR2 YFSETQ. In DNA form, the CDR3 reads TGCGCCAGCAGTTCTCAGGTGAGCTCCTACAATGAGCAGTTCTTC. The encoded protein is CASSSQVSSYNEQFF.

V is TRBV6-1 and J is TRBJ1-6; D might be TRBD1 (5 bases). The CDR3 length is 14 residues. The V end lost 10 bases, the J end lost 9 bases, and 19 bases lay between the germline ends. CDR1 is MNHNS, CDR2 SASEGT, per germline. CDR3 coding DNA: TGTGCCACCTCCACCGGCAGGGTTGGTTCACCCCTCCACTTT. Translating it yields CATSTGRVGSPLHF.

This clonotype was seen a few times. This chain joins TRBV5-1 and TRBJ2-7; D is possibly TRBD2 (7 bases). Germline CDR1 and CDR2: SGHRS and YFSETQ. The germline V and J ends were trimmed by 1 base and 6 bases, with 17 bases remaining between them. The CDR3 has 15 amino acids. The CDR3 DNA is TGCGCCAGCAGCTTGAACAGGGAGGGAGGCTTCGAGCAGTACTTC. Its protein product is CASSLNREGGFEQYF.

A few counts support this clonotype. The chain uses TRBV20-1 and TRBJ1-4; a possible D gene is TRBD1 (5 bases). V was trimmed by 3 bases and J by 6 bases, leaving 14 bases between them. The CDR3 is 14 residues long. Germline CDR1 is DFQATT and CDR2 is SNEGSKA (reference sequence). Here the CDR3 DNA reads TGCAGTGCTAGGGGCAGGGTGATGGATGAAAAACTGTTTTTT. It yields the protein CSARGRVMDEKLFF.

CDR3 amino acids: CASSRLQVYNEQFF. As DNA, the CDR3 is TGTGCCAGCAGTCGGCTACAGGTTTACAATGAGCAGTTCTTC. The chain has TRBV6-1 and TRBJ2-1; D perhaps matches TRBD1 (5 bases). Between the trimmed V and J ends, which lost 5 bases and 4 bases, there was a span of 12 bases. The CDR3 length is 14 residues. CDR1 and CDR2 (germline): MNHNS, SASEGT.

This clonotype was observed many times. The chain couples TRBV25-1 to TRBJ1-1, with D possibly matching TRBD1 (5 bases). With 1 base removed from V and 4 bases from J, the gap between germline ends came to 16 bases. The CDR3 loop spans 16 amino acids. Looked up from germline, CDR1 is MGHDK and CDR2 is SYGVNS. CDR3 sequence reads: CASSEFRGSDATEAFF. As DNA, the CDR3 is TGTGCCAGCAGTGAATTTCGGGGCAGCGACGCCACTGAAGCTTTCTTT.

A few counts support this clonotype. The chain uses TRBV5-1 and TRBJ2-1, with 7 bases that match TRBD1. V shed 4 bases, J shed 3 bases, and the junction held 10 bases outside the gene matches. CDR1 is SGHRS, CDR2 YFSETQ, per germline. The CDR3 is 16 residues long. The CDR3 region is CASSGTGDTFYNEQFF. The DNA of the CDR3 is TGCGCCAGCAGCGGCACAGGGGATACTTTCTACAATGAGCAGTTCTTC.

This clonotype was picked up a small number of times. The CDR3 sequence: CASSIIAGSNNEQFF. Written as DNA, the CDR3 is TGCGCCAGCAGTATTATAGCGGGATCTAACAATGAGCAGTTCTTC. The chain employs TRBV5-1 and TRBJ2-1; 8 bases align to TRBD2. The CDR3 consists of 15 residues. The V and J ends lost 5 bases and 5 bases, in that order; junction bases with no gene match: 9. Germline-derived CDR1 and CDR2 are SGHRS and YFSETQ.

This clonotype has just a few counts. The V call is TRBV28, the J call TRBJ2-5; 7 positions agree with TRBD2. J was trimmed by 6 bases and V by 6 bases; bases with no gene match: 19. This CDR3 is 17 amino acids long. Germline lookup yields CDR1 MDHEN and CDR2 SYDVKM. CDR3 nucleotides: TGTGCCAGCAGCCCGGTTGGAGGGAGGGCCGGGTCTCAGACCCAGTACTTC. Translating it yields CASSPVGGRAGSQTQYF.

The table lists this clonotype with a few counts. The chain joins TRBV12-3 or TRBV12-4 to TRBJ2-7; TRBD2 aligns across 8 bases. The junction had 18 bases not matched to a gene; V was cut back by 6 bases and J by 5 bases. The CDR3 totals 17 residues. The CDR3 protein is CASSPGLARSTPHEQYF. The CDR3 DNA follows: TGTGCCAGCAGCCCTGGACTAGCCCGATCTACCCCCCACGAGCAGTACTTC.

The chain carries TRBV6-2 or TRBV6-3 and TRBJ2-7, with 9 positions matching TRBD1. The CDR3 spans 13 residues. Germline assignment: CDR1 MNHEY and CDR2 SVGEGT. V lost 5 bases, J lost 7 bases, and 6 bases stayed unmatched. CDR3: CASSLSTGGEQYF. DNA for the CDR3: TGTGCCAGCAGTCTATCGACAGGGGGAGAGCAGTACTTC.